The present T cell receptor (beta chain) was sequenced within a study of response to subunit inactivated influenza vaccine. Study-wide findings and caveats: Authors suggested few new T cells are recruited by each seasonal influenza vaccination.

TCRdb re-called the RT-PCR reads with MiXCR, one entry per CDR3 protein. The sample has 650,000 to 800,000 distinct CDR3 sequences, roughly 14% seen once. Points on this clonotype: Its specificity is unknown.

Here the sequenced sample was PBMCs from blood, taken about 14 days before vaccination. The clonotype comes from a man in his fifties or sixties who received an inactivated influenza vaccine.

The CDR3 protein is CASSAGPTKETQYF. CDR3 DNA sequence: TGTGCCAGCAGCGCGGGCCCTACGAAAGAGACCCAGTACTTC. This chain uses TRBV7-8 with TRBJ2-5; perhaps TRBD2 as D (5 bases). Trimming shortened V by 5 bases and J by 3 bases, and 13 bases separated the two germline ends. Germline CDR1 is SGHVS and CDR2 is FQNEAQ. The CDR3 is 14 amino acids.